These T cell receptor beta chains were read from a single sample in a study of OX40 agonist ivuxolimab in advanced cancers. Clones were read by immunoSEQ multiplex PCR, and TCRdb kept only the in-frame ones, dropping some. Of about 51,000 clones in the sample, around 77% were seen once. Sample: CD4+ or CD8+ T cells sorted from blood, taken in a trial of the OX40 agonist ivuxolimab. The receptors originated from an adult with an advanced solid tumor such as melanoma, head and neck, liver or kidney cancer. CDR3s include the opening cysteine and the closing phenylalanine or tryptophan. The order of the fields is V gene, J gene, CDR3 protein.

TRBV6-1	TRBJ2-7	CASSRHRGGPYEQYF
TRBV19	TRBJ2-1	CAGYNEQFF
TRBV7-3	TRBJ1-4	CASSLGPNEKLFF
TRBV2	TRBJ2-2	CASSDDFNTGELFF
TRBV29-1	TRBJ2-5	CSVDGLVQETQYF
TRBV28	TRBJ2-1	CASSPSGTGGLYNEQFF
TRBV28	TRBJ1-1	CASIWITEAFF
TRBV7-8	NA	CASSTGTGGYEQYF
TRBV5-5	TRBJ2-2	CASSSGTGGFFGELFF
TRBV5-6	TRBJ2-7	CASSLVGQGLWDEQYF
TRBV2	TRBJ1-1	CASSAKGQGSAEAFF
TRBV9	TRBJ2-1	CASSPLAGAINEQFF
TRBV5-4	TRBJ2-1	CASSPRWGNEQFF
TRBV27	TRBJ2-1	CASRPSARQGANEQFF
TRBV7-8	TRBJ2-7	CASTYTGEQYF
TRBV28	TRBJ1-1	CASSLSGLNTEAFF
TRBV28	TRBJ1-5	CASSFGQPQHF
TRBV7-9	TRBJ2-1	CASSLRQGHYNEQFF
TRBV29-1	TRBJ2-3	CSVAPGQGIPDTQYF
TRBV28	TRBJ2-3	CASSLSGAGSTDTQYF
TRBV2	TRBJ2-7	CASKTGWGAYEQYF
TRBV18	TRBJ2-5	CASSPPGGSEETQYF
TRBV13	TRBJ2-5	CASSLDALQETQYF
TRBV7-6	TRBJ1-1	CASSADRGHYTEAFF
TRBV7-9	TRBJ1-5	CASSLDYQPQHF
TRBV5-1	TRBJ2-3	CASSSRRGTDTQYF
TRBV6-1	TRBJ1-3	CASSELSSGNTIYF
TRBV2	TRBJ1-4	CASSRDTTNEKLFF
TRBV11-1	TRBJ2-5	CASSLGETQYF
TRBV7-8	TRBJ2-1	CASSPRRVGSNEQFF
TRBV5-4	TRBJ2-6	CASSFLQISGANVLTF
TRBV4-1	TRBJ2-3	CASSQVPLAGGPRGTDTQYF
TRBV7-8	TRBJ1-1	CASSPQWEGASPRNTEAFF
TRBV27	TRBJ1-2	CASRGLNYGYTF
TRBV13	TRBJ1-6	CASSQGRVNSPLHF
TRBV30	TRBJ1-5	CASPREGVIGQPQHF
TRBV7-8	TRBJ1-1	CASSPFRDLISNTEAFF
TRBV4-1	TRBJ2-7	CASSQDPTSPSYEQYF
TRBV27	TRBJ2-7	CASSFRQGAYEQYF
TRBV6-5	TRBJ2-2	CASSWGVGSPGELFF
TRBV18	TRBJ1-5	CASSPLPPGQGVNQPQHF
TRBV7-6	TRBJ2-2	CASSSTGEGAGELFF
TRBV10-3	TRBJ2-1	CAISEGREENEQFF
TRBV4-1	TRBJ1-1	CASSQELRGASMNTEAFF
TRBV29-1	TRBJ2-2	CSAGQGYTGELFF